The 9 T cell receptor beta chains given below trace back to one sample, sequenced in a study of blood T cell repertoires in COVID-19. Here immunoSEQ multiplex PCR was the method, and the copy in TCRdb shows in-frame clones only, minus some. The sample shows under 100,000 clones, about nine tenths of them seen only once. The sample taken for sequencing was peripheral blood. The receptors shown here come from a man in his fifties or sixties with acute or convalescent COVID-19.

The V and J genes are TRBV4-3 and TRBJ2-5, with a weak D call TRBD2 (6 bases). V gave up 3 bases and J gave up 2 bases, with 19 bases separating them. The CDR3 covers 17 residues. CDR1 and CDR2 (germline): LGHNA, YSLEER. The CDR3 protein is CASSQRQPGLIQETQYF. For the CDR3, the DNA is TGCGCCAGCAGCCAGCGTCAGCCGGGACTTATACAAGAGACCCAGTACTTC.

This clone was counted once. The chain employs TRBV6-5 and TRBJ1-2; maybe TRBD1 (6 bases). The CDR3 has 15 residues. Trimming removed 2 bases at V and 7 bases at J, with 17 bases between. Germline CDR1 is MNHEY and CDR2 is SVGAGI. The CDR3 loop is CASSYVQTGSSGYTF. CDR3 bases: TGTGCCAGCAGTTACGTCCAGACAGGCTCCTCTGGCTACACCTTC.

This clone was counted a single time. The J gene is TRBJ1-2, the V gene TRBV11-3, with a weak D call TRBD1 (5 bases). This CDR3 contains 15 residues. Trimming removed 0 bases from V and 2 bases from J, with 10 bases in between. Looked up from germline, CDR1 is SGHNT and CDR2 is YENEEA. The CDR3 spells CASSLESGKNYGYTF. CDR3 nucleotide sequence: TGTGCCAGCAGCTTAGAATCAGGGAAGAACTATGGCTACACCTTC.

The chain combines TRBV6-2 or TRBV6-3 with TRBJ1-4; 7 positions match TRBD1. Germline V CDR1 and CDR2: MNHEY, SVGEGT. V lost 5 bases to trimming and J lost 5 bases; unmatched junction nucleotides: 5. This CDR3 has 14 amino acids. The CDR3 DNA follows: TGTGCCAGCAGTGCGGGACAGAAAAATGAAAAACTGTTTTTT. This codes for CASSAGQKNEKLFF.

V gene TRBV19 combines with J gene TRBJ2-2, with TRBD2 identical over 8 bases. Germline loops: CDR1 LNHDA, CDR2 SQIVND (reference sequence). V was pared by 4 bases and J by 4 bases, with 11 bases of the junction left unmatched. CDR3 length: 17 residues. The CDR3 bases are TGTGCCAGTAGTACCCCTAGACTAGCGCGGGTCACCGGGGAGCTGTTTTTT. It yields the protein CASSTPRLARVTGELFF.

CDR3 DNA sequence: TGTGCCAGCAGCTTAGCCCCAGGGGGTTATGGCTACACCTTC. Translating it yields CASSLAPGGYGYTF. The V and J genes are TRBV7-9 and TRBJ1-2; 7 nucleotides line up with TRBD1. This CDR3 is 14 amino acids long. Trimming removed 0 bases from V and 5 bases from J; junction bases left unmatched: 3. Germline V gene sequence: CDR1 SEHNR, CDR2 FQNEAQ (reference sequence).

The chain has TRBV3-1 (or the pseudogene TRBV3-2) and TRBJ1-6; 9 bases are shared with TRBD1. J gave up 11 bases and V 0 bases, and 8 bases lay outside the gene matches. The germline V gene has CDR1 LGHDT and CDR2 YNNKEL (reference sequence). The CDR3 length is 16 residues. CDR3 in amino acids: CASSQDRGTGTTPLHF. The CDR3 nucleotides read TGTGCCAGCAGCCAAGATCGAGGGACAGGGACGACACCCCTCCACTTT.

The chain combines TRBV24-1 with TRBJ1-1; TRBD1 is a possible D gene (6 bases). This CDR3 is built from 14 residues. V was shortened by 3 bases and J by 2 bases, with 9 bases between the two germline ends. CDR1 is KGHDR and CDR2 is SFDVKD in the germline V gene. The CDR3 loop is CATSDQGSNTEAFF. CDR3 nucleotide sequence: TGTGCCACCAGTGATCAGGGGAGTAACACTGAAGCTTTCTTT.

The chain has TRBV9 and TRBJ1-5; D uncertain. Trimming stripped 0 bases from V and 7 bases from J, with 14 bases between. Germline CDR1 and CDR2: SGDLS and YYNGEE. The CDR3 is 15 residues long. This CDR3 reads CASSVEGTGSQPQHF. CDR3 in DNA: TGTGCCAGCAGCGTAGAGGGCACGGGATCCCAGCCCCAGCATTTT.